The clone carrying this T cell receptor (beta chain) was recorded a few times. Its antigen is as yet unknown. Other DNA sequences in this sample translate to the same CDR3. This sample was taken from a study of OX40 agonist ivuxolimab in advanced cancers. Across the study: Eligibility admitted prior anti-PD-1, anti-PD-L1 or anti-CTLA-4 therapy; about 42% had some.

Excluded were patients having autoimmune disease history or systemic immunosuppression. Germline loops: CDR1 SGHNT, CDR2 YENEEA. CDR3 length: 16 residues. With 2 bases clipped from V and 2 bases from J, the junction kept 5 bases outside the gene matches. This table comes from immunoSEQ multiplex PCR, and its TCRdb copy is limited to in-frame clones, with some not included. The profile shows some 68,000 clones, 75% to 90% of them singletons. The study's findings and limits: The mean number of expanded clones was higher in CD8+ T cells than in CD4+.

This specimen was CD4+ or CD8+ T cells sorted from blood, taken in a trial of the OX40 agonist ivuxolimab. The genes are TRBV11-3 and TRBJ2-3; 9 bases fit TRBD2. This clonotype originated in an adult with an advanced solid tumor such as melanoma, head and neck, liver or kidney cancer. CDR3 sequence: CASSLSRGGATDTQYF. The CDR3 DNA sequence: TGTGCCAGCAGCTTAAGTCGCGGGGGGGCCACAGATACGCAGTATTTT. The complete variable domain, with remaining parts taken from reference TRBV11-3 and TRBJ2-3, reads EAGVVQSPRYKIIEKKQPVAFWCNPISGHNTLYWYLQNLGQGPELLIRYENEEAVDDSQLPKDRFSAERLKGVDSTLKIQPAELGDSAVYLCASSLSRGGATDTQYFGPGTRLTVL.